One TCR beta chain is described in this entry. Its cognate antigen is unknown. Trimming stripped 3 bases from V and 3 bases from J, with 6 bases between. The CDR3 sequence is 14 residues long. The sample originates from a study of T cell repertoires in cytomegalovirus infection. Overall study context: Matching HLA type, along with CMV infection, was indicated by public TCR beta signatures.

TCRdb passed the reads through MiXCR, listing each CDR3 protein once. The repertoire holds some 270,000 distinct CDR3 sequences, over 15% seen once, with more than 45% in the top ten. Overall study results and limits: Cumulative public TCR beta family frequency identified carriers of CMV plus the relevant HLA. The study found HLA-C-restricted CMV-specific TCR beta clonotypes dominating the ex vivo response.

This chain uses TRBV12-3 or TRBV12-4 with TRBJ1-6; D uncertain. The source is a human donor in good health (CMV status not recorded). Some clones in this sample may be carry-over from other donors' samples. Sequenced input: CD8+ T cells from PBMCs. CDR3 residues: CASSFIDYNSPLHF. CDR3 DNA sequence: TGTGCCAGCAGTTTTATCGACTATAATTCACCCCTCCACTTT.